The clone carrying this TCR beta chain was seen a few times. Its antigen is unknown. Germline assignment: CDR1 DFQATT and CDR2 SNEGSKA (reference sequence). This CDR3 spans 11 amino acids. The V end lost 1 base, the J end lost 5 bases, and 5 bases lay between the germline ends. This record belongs to a study of T cells after yellow fever vaccination. Study-wide results and caveats: Most primary-vaccination clones reappeared after the booster (around 95% CD4, more than 70% CD8).

TCRdb itself ran the 5' RACE reads through MiXCR, one entry per CDR3 protein. The sample records under 600,000 distinct CDR3 sequences, around a fifth being singletons. This specimen consisted of PBMCs, obtained about 20 days after the first yellow fever vaccination. The receptor was derived from a man aged 18 to 29 who received the YFV17D yellow fever vaccine. V usage is TRBV20-1 and J usage is TRBJ2-5, with unresolved D. CDR3 sequence (DNA): TGCAGTGCTAGAGTCGGGGAGACCCAGTACTTC. Its protein is CSARVGETQYF.